These 11 T cell receptor beta chains originate from one sample sequenced in a study of blood T cell repertoires in COVID-19. Produced via immunoSEQ multiplex PCR; TCRdb's table is partial and in-frame only. The repertoire holds approximately 22,000 clones, with about 90% as singletons. The sample comprised peripheral blood. Receptors originate from a man aged 70-80 years with active COVID-19.

V is TRBV19 and J is TRBJ1-1, with D tentatively TRBD1 (5 bases). Per germline, CDR1 LNHDA and CDR2 SQIVND (reference sequence). The CDR3 is 18 residues long. V dropped 0 bases and J dropped 0 bases, with 17 bases sitting between them. CDR3 region: CASSIESWTLKMNTEAFF. The CDR3 DNA follows: TGTGCCAGTAGTATAGAAAGCTGGACACTTAAAATGAACACTGAAGCTTTCTTT.

This clone was seen just once. The chain uses TRBV11-2 and TRBJ2-5; a weak D match, TRBD2 (5 bases). CDR1 and CDR2 from the germline V gene are SGHAT and FQNNGV. The CDR3 spans 16 residues. V lost 5 bases and J 5 bases, leaving 21 bases between the germline ends. The CDR3 here is CASSPSRGSPGETQYF. CDR3 DNA sequence: TGTGCCAGCAGCCCCAGCAGAGGTTCACCGGGGGAGACCCAGTACTTC.

This clone was seen once. The rearrangement uses TRBV7-9 and TRBJ2-1, with D maybe TRBD2 (5 bases). In germline, CDR1 is SEHNR, CDR2 FQNEAQ (reference sequence). The CDR3 totals 14 residues. Between the trimmed V and J ends, which lost 3 bases and 6 bases, there was a span of 12 bases. The CDR3 spells CASSFRTGSNEQFF. The CDR3 DNA reads TGTGCCAGCAGCTTTCGGACGGGGAGCAATGAGCAGTTCTTC.

The chain recombines TRBV21-1 with TRBJ2-7; the D call of TRBD1 is as the table states it, not checked on the DNA. TRBV21-1 is designated a pseudogene. This CDR3 has 14 residues. CDR3 sequence (DNA): TGTGCCAGCAGCATTCCCGACAGCGCCTACGAGCAGTACTTC. Residues: CASSIPDSAYEQYF.

This rearrangement joins TRBV5-4 to TRBJ1-2, with D hard to call. CDR3 length: 14 residues. Germline CDR1 is SGHNT and CDR2 is YYREEE (reference sequence). Trimming took 1 base from V and 4 from J, leaving 11 bases between them. CDR3 sequence (DNA): TGTGCCAGCAGCTTGAGTAGCGGGGTCTATGGCTACACCTTC. Translation gives CASSLSSGVYGYTF. Full variable domain (missing parts from reference TRBV5-4 and TRBJ1-2): ETGVTQSPTHLIKTRGQQVTLRCSSQSGHNTVSWYQQALGQGPQFIFQYYREEENGRGNFPPRFSGLQFPNYSSELNVNALELDDSALYLCASSLSSGVYGYTFGSGTRLTVV.

The gene calls are TRBV11-2 and TRBJ2-3; D unresolved. The CDR3 spans 11 residues. Trimming removed 3 bases at V and 6 bases at J, with 4 bases between. The V gene's germline CDR1 is SGHAT and CDR2 FQNNGV. The CDR3 region has the DNA TGTGCCAGCAGCTTCGTCGATACGCAGTATTTT. This sequence encodes CASSFVDTQYF.

The chain couples TRBV18 to TRBJ2-1, with 10 bases lining up with TRBD1. This CDR3 spans 16 amino acids. V lost 3 bases and J lost 9; bases outside the gene matches: 11. The germline gives CDR1 KGHSH, CDR2 LQKENI. The CDR3 reads CASSPYSTGGFAEQFF. Written as DNA, the CDR3 is TGTGCCAGCTCACCCTACTCGACAGGGGGCTTTGCTGAGCAGTTCTTC.

This clone was seen a handful of times. V usage is TRBV4-1 and J usage is TRBJ2-7; possible D gene TRBD2, 6 bases. V was trimmed by 3 bases and J by 0 bases, leaving 12 bases between them. The CDR3 runs 15 residues. Per germline, CDR1 MGHRA and CDR2 YSYEKL. The CDR3 sequence is CASSHNSGASYEQYF. The CDR3 region has the DNA TGCGCCAGCAGCCACAATTCGGGAGCCTCCTACGAGCAGTACTTC.

The chain combines TRBV29-1 with TRBJ1-6; 8 bases align to TRBD1. The CDR3 runs 14 residues. Trimming removed 5 bases from V and 5 bases from J; junction bases left unmatched: 5. Germline CDR1 is SQVTM and CDR2 is ANQGSEA. CDR3 DNA sequence: TGCAGCGTTTCCGAGACAGGGGATAATTCACCCCTCCACTTT. Amino acid sequence: CSVSETGDNSPLHF.

This chain links TRBV6-4 with TRBJ2-3, with TRBD2 matching 7 bases. The germline CDR1 and CDR2 sequences are MRHNA and SNTAGT. Trimming at V came to 6 bases and at J to 3 bases, leaving 12 bases not matched to a gene. This CDR3 is 16 amino acids long. This CDR3 reads CASSNQPGGGTDTQYF. CDR3 bases: TGTGCCAGCAGCAATCAACCCGGCGGGGGAACAGATACGCAGTATTTT.

This chain connects TRBV4-3 to TRBJ2-1; a possible D gene is TRBD1 (6 bases). Deletions cut 4 bases from V and 5 bases from J, with 15 bases between. CDR3 length: 15 amino acids. Germline V gives CDR1 LGHNA, CDR2 YSLEER. The CDR3 DNA reads TGCGCCAGCAGCCCCGGGACAAGCTCGCACAATGAGCAGTTCTTC. Its protein is CASSPGTSSHNEQFF.